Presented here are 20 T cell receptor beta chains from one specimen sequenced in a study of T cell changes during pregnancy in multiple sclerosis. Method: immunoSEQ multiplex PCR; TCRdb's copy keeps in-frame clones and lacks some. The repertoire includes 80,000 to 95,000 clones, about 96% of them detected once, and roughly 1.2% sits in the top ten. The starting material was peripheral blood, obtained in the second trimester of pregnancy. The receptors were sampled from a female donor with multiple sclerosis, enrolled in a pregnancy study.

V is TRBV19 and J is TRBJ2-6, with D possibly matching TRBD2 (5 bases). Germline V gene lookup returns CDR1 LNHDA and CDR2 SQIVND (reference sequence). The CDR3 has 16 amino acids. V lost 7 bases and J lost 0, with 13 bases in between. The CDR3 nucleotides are TGTGCCAGTACTCTCCTCCGGGGCTCTGGGGCCAACGTCCTGACTTTC. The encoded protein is CASTLLRGSGANVLTF.

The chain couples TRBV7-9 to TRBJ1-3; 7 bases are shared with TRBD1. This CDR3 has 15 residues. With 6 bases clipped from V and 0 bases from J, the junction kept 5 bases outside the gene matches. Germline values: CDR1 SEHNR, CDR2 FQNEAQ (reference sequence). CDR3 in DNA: TGTGCCAGCAGACTACAGGGGTACTCTGGAAACACCATATATTTT. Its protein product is CASRLQGYSGNTIYF.

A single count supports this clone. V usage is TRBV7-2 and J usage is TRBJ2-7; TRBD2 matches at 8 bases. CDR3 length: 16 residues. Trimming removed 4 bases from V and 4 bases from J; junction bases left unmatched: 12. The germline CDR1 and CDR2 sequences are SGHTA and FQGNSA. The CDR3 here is CASSSLGSGSGYEQYF. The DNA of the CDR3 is TGTGCCAGCAGCTCCTTGGGAAGCGGGAGCGGTTACGAGCAGTACTTC. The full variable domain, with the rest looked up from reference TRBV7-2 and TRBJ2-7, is GAGVSQSPSNKVTEKGKDVELRCDPISGHTALYWYRQSLGQGLEFLIYFQGNSAPDKSGLPSDRFSAERTGGSVSTLTIQRTQQEDSAVYLCASSSLGSGSGYEQYFGPGTRLTVT.

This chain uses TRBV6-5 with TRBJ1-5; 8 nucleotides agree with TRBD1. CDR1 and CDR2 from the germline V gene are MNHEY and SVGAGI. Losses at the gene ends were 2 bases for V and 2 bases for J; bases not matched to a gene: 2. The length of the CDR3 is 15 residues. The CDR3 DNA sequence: TGTGCCAGCAGTTACGACAGGGGTGGCAATCAGCCCCAGCATTTT. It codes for CASSYDRGGNQPQHF.

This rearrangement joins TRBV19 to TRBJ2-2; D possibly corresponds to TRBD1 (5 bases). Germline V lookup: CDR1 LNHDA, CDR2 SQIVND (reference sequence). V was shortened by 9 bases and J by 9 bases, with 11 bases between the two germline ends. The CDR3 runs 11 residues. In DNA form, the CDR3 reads TGTGCCAGCTCTTGGGGCTGGGAGCTGTTTTTT. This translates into CASSWGWELFF.

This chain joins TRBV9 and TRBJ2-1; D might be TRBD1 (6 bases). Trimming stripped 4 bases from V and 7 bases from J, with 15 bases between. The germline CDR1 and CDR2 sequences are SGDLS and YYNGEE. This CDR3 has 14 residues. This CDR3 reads CASSPGVWGNEQFF. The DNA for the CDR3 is TGTGCCAGCAGCCCAGGGGTTTGGGGGAATGAGCAGTTCTTC.

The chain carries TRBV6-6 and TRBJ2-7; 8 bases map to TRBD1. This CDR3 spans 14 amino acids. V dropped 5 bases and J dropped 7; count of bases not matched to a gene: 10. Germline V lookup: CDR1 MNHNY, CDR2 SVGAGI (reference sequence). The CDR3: CASSRDRGRGEQYF. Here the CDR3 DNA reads TGTGCCAGCAGTCGCGACAGGGGAAGAGGTGAGCAGTACTTC.

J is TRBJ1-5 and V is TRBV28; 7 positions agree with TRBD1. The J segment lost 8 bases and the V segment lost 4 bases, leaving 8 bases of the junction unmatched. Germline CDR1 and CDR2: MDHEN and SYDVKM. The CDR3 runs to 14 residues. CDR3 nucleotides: TGTGCCAGCAGTTCGGGACAGCCAGGGGAGCCCCAGCATTTT. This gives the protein CASSSGQPGEPQHF.

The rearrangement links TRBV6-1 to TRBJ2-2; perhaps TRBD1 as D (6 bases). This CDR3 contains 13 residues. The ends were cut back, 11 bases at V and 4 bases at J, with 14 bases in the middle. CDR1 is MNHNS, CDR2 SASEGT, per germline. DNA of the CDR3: TGTGCCGCCAGGGGTTCACTCACCGGGGAGCTGTTTTTT. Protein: CAARGSLTGELFF.

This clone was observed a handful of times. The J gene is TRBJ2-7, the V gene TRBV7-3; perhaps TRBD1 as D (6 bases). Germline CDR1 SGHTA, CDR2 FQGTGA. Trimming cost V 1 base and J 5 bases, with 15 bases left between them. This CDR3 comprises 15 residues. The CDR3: CASSLNGRGTHEQYF. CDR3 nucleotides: TGTGCCAGCAGCTTAAACGGCAGGGGAACCCACGAGCAGTACTTC.

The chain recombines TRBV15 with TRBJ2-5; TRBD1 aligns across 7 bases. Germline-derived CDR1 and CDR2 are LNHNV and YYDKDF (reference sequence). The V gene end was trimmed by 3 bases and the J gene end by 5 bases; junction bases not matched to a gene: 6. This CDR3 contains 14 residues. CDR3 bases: TGTGCCACCAGCAGGAGACAGGGAAGTGAGACCCAGTACTTC. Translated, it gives CATSRRQGSETQYF.

The DNA of the CDR3 is TGTGCCAGCAGCCCTCTTTGGGGAGGGCATTGGGAGACCCAGTACTTC. Its protein is CASSPLWGGHWETQYF. The V and J genes are TRBV9 and TRBJ2-5; 7 bases fit TRBD2. Germline lookup yields CDR1 SGDLS and CDR2 YYNGEE. V was pared by 4 bases and J by 5 bases, with 14 bases of the junction left unmatched. This CDR3 is built from 16 residues.

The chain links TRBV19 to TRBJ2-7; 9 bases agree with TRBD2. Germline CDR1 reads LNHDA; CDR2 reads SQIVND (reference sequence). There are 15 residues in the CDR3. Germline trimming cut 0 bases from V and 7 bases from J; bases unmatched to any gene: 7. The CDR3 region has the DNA TGTGCCAGTAGTATAGATCTCGGACTAGCGAAGGAGCAGTACTTC. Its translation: CASSIDLGLAKEQYF.

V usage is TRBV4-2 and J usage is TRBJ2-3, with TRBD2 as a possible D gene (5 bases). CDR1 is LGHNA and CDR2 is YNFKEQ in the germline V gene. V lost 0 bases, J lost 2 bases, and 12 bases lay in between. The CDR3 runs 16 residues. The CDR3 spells CASSQENGRATDTQYF. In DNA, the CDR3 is TGTGCCAGCAGCCAAGAAAACGGGCGGGCCACAGATACGCAGTATTTT.

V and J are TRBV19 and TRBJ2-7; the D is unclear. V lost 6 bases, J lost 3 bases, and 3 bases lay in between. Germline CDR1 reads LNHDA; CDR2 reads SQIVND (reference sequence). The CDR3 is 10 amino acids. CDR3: CASRSYEQYF. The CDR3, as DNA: TGTGCCAGTAGGAGCTACGAGCAGTACTTC.

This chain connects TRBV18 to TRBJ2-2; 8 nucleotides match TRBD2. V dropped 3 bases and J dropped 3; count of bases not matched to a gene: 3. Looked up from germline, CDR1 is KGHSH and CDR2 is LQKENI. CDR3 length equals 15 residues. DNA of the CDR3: TGTGCCAGCTCACCTGGCGGGAGGTACACCGGGGAGCTGTTTTTT. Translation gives CASSPGGRYTGELFF.

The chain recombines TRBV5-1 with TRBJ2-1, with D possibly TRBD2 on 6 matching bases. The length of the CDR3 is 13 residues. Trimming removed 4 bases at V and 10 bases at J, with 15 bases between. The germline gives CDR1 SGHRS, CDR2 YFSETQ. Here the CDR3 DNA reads TGCGCCAGCAGCCAGACTAGTTTAGGCGAGCAGTTCTTC. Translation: CASSQTSLGEQFF.

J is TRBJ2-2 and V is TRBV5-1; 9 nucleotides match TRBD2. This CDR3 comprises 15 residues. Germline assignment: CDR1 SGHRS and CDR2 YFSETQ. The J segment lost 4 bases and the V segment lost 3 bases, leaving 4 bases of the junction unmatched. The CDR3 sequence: CASSWLAGTTGELFF. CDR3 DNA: TGCGCCAGCAGCTGGCTAGCGGGGACCACCGGGGAGCTGTTTTTT.

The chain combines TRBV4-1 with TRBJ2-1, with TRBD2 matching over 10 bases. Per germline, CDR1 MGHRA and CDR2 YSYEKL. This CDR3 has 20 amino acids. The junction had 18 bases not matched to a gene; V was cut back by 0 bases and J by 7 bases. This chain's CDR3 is CASSQEGSGGAGGRQNEQFF. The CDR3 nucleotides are TGCGCCAGCAGCCAAGAGGGTTCGGGGGGAGCGGGAGGGAGGCAGAATGAGCAGTTCTTC.

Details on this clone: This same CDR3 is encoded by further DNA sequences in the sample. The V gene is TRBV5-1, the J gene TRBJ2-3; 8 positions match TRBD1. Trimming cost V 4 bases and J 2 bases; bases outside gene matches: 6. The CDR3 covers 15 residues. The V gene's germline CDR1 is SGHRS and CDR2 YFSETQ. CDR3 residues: CASSPDRGATDTQYF. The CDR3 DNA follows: TGCGCCAGCAGCCCCGACAGGGGCGCCACAGATACGCAGTATTTT.